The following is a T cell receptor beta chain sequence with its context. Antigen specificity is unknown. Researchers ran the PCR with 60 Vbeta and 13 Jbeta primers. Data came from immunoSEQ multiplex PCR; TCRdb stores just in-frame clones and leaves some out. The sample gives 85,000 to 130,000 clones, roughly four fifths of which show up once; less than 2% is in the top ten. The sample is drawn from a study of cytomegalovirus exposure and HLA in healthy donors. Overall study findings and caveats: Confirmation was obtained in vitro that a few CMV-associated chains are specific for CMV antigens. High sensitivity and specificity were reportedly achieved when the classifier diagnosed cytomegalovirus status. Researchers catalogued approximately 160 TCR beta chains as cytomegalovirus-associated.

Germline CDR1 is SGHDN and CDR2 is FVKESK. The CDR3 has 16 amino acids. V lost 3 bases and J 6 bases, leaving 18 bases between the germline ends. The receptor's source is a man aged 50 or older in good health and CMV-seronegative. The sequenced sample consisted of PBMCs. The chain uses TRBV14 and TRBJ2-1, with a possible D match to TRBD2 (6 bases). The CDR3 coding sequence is TGTGCCAGCAGCCAGTTAGCGGCCACGCCGTTCAATGAGCAGTTCTTC. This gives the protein CASSQLAATPFNEQFF.